The 19 T cell receptor beta chains reported below all come from one sample, sequenced in a study of T-cell memory formation after mild COVID-19. TCRdb reprocessed the 5' RACE reads via MiXCR and lists one record per CDR3 protein. This table has 140,000 or so distinct CDR3 sequences, approximately 21% appearing once. Sequences were obtained from PBMCs or a T cell subset sorted from them (not recorded which). These receptors were obtained from an adult woman who had mild COVID-19 (a few samples of this study predate the infection). Cell type and time point are not known.

This clonotype was found a few times. The chain carries TRBV15 and TRBJ2-5, with a possible D match to TRBD1 (5 bases). CDR1 LNHNV and CDR2 YYDKDF come from the germline V gene (reference sequence). Trimming removed 1 base at V and 1 base at J, with 10 bases between. CDR3 length: 15 amino acids. Written as DNA, the CDR3 is TGTGCCACCAGCAGAGGCACAGGATTCCAAGAGACCCAGTACTTC. Protein product: CATSRGTGFQETQYF.

The chain is built from TRBV25-1 and TRBJ2-2, with 7 bases identical to TRBD2. CDR1 and CDR2 (germline): MGHDK, SYGVNS. Unmatched junction bases numbered 8, after V lost 2 bases and J lost 5 bases. The CDR3 consists of 16 residues. The CDR3, as DNA: TGTGCCAGCAGTGAAAGCGGGAAGGGGATGACCGGGGAGCTGTTTTTT. Residues: CASSESGKGMTGELFF.

This clonotype was counted many times. This rearrangement joins TRBV6-2 or TRBV6-3 to TRBJ2-3, with D possibly matching TRBD2 (5 bases). The CDR3 has 13 residues. The V gene lost 2 bases and the J gene lost 7 bases, with 10 bases spanning the gap. Germline CDR1 MNHEY, CDR2 SVGEGT. The CDR3 DNA follows: TGTGCCAGCAGTTACATCTCGGGGAATACGCAGTATTTT. Its translation is CASSYISGNTQYF.

This clonotype was seen a few times. The chain joins TRBV6-5 to TRBJ2-2, with D possibly TRBD2 on 6 matching bases. The CDR3 is 15 residues long. Germline CDR1 MNHEY, CDR2 SVGAGI. With 4 bases removed from V and 1 base from J, the gap between germline ends came to 10 bases. CDR3 nucleotides: TGTGCCAGCAGTTCGGGACTTCTGAACACCGGGGAGCTGTTTTTT. This codes for CASSSGLLNTGELFF.

This clonotype was counted between two and nine times. The chain uses TRBV12-3 or TRBV12-4 and TRBJ2-2; 13 bases are shared with TRBD2. With 6 bases clipped from V and 4 bases from J, the junction kept 11 bases outside the gene matches. The CDR3 has 18 amino acids. The chain's CDR3 is CASSDTRTSGSRTGELFF. CDR3 DNA sequence: TGTGCCAGCAGCGACACCAGGACTAGCGGGAGTCGCACCGGGGAGCTGTTTTTT.

The sample holds a few counts of this clonotype. V usage is TRBV5-1 and J usage is TRBJ2-7; perhaps TRBD2 as D (6 bases). Germline lookup yields CDR1 SGHRS and CDR2 YFSETQ. V was pared by 6 bases and J by 2 bases, with 15 bases between. CDR3 length equals 14 residues. The CDR3 DNA sequence: TGCGCCAGCACGCACCCGGGAGACCCCTACGAGCAGTACTTC. Its translation is CASTHPGDPYEQYF.

This sequence joins TRBV11-2 and TRBJ2-3, with 7 bases that match TRBD2. The CDR3 loop spans 15 amino acids. Trimming removed 2 bases from V and 2 bases from J; junction bases left unmatched: 4. Germline CDR1 is SGHAT and CDR2 is FQNNGV. CDR3 in amino acids: CASSLLGGYTDTQYF. CDR3 bases: TGTGCCAGCAGCTTACTCGGGGGGTACACAGATACGCAGTATTTT.

Only one count was recorded for this clonotype. The chain is built from TRBV2 and TRBJ2-1; TRBD1 is a possible D gene (5 bases). Germline V gene lookup returns CDR1 SNHLY and CDR2 FYNNEI. This CDR3 is 14 amino acids long. Trimming removed 6 bases at V and 0 bases at J, with 9 bases between. The CDR3 sequence: CASRAGRSYNEQFF. In DNA, the CDR3 is TGTGCCAGCAGGGCAGGGCGCTCCTACAATGAGCAGTTCTTC.

A word on this clonotype: One end of the junction is discordant with germline, which a read error may explain. This chain connects TRBV7-6 to TRBJ2-2; 11 bases agree with TRBD2. The CDR3 totals 16 residues. CDR1 is SGHVS and CDR2 is FNYEAQ in the germline V gene. The CDR3 region is CASSPRLAGSGGELIF. Written as DNA, the CDR3 is TGTGCCAGCAGCCCAAGACTAGCGGGATCGGGAGGGGAGCTGATTTTT.

This chain uses TRBV4-2 with TRBJ1-2; 9 bases are shared with TRBD1. In germline, CDR1 is LGHNA, CDR2 YNFKEQ. This CDR3 spans 15 amino acids. V shed 4 bases, J shed 4 bases, and the junction held 7 bases outside the gene matches. The CDR3 spells CASSPGQGQGYGYTF. The CDR3 nucleotides read TGTGCCAGCAGCCCAGGACAGGGGCAGGGCTATGGCTACACCTTC.

The rearrangement links TRBV7-9 to TRBJ2-1; the match to TRBD2 covers 9 bases. The CDR3 has 15 residues. The V and J ends lost 1 base and 9 bases, in that order; junction bases with no gene match: 7. Germline V gene data show CDR1 as SEHNR and CDR2 as FQNEAQ (reference sequence). The CDR3 sequence: CASSLGPSGTSEQFF. The CDR3 nucleotides read TGTGCCAGCAGCTTAGGACCTAGCGGGACTAGTGAGCAGTTCTTC.

This chain connects TRBV27 to TRBJ2-1; TRBD2 aligns across 10 bases. The CDR3 runs 15 residues. The V gene's germline CDR1 is MNHEY and CDR2 SMNVEV (reference sequence). Trimming at V came to 5 bases and at J to 6 bases, leaving 7 bases not matched to a gene. The CDR3 sequence: CASSPGSGRSNEQFF. Here the CDR3 DNA reads TGTGCCAGCAGTCCAGGTAGCGGGAGGTCCAATGAGCAGTTCTTC.

The chain uses TRBV4-3 and TRBJ2-6, with D possibly being TRBD1 (6 bases). The V end was cut by 0 bases, the J end by 0 bases, with 6 bases between. CDR1 is LGHNA, CDR2 YSLEER, per germline. CDR3 length equals 16 residues. This CDR3 reads CASSQETGSGANVLTF. The CDR3 DNA reads TGCGCCAGCAGCCAAGAGACAGGCTCTGGGGCCAACGTCCTGACTTTC.

This clonotype was found a few times. The chain joins TRBV29-1 to TRBJ2-1; tentatively, D is TRBD2 (6 bases). The CDR3 has 11 amino acids. Germline CDR1 SQVTM, CDR2 ANQGSEA. CDR3: CAGRRAFEQFF. The CDR3 DNA sequence: TGCGCAGGGAGGCGGGCCTTTGAGCAGTTCTTC.

This clonotype was seen once. V is TRBV12-3 or TRBV12-4 and J is TRBJ2-7, with 7 bases aligning to TRBD2. There are 13 residues in the CDR3. With V trimmed by 1 base and J by 7 bases, 4 bases remained unmatched. CDR3 region: CASSLGTRVEQYF. CDR3 DNA sequence: TGTGCCAGCAGTTTAGGGACTAGAGTTGAGCAGTACTTC.

This clonotype was seen ten or more times. V usage is TRBV5-1 and J usage is TRBJ2-2, with TRBD1 matching over 8 bases. V lost 4 bases to trimming and J lost 1 base; unmatched junction nucleotides: 9. Germline loops: CDR1 SGHRS, CDR2 YFSETQ. This CDR3 has 17 amino acids. CDR3 protein: CASSNDQGAGNTGELFF. CDR3 nucleotide sequence: TGCGCCAGCAGCAACGATCAGGGGGCAGGGAACACCGGGGAGCTGTTTTTT.

V and J are TRBV15 and TRBJ2-7; TRBD1 agrees at 7 bases. The CDR3 contains 13 residues. Losses at the gene ends were 9 bases for V and 2 bases for J; bases not matched to a gene: 7. The germline CDR1 and CDR2 sequences are LNHNV and YYDKDF (reference sequence). DNA for the CDR3: TGTGCCACAGGACAGGCAAATACCTACGAGCAGTACTTC. Amino acids: CATGQANTYEQYF.

This clonotype appeared a few times. J is TRBJ2-7 and V is TRBV4-1; tentatively, D is TRBD1 (7 bases). The germline gives CDR1 MGHRA, CDR2 YSYEKL. This CDR3 region has 13 residues. V was pared by 5 bases and J by 7 bases, with 15 bases between. The CDR3 DNA is TGCGCCAGCAGCGGTCGTGCAGGGGGGGAGCAGTACTTC. As protein: CASSGRAGGEQYF.

The V gene is TRBV18, the J gene TRBJ2-3; 7 bases are shared with TRBD1. The CDR3 loop spans 14 amino acids. The germline V gene has CDR1 KGHSH and CDR2 LQKENI. V was pared by 5 bases and J by 3 bases, with 5 bases of the junction left unmatched. The CDR3 protein is CASSSTGATDTQYF. In DNA form, the CDR3 reads TGTGCCAGCTCATCCACAGGGGCAACAGATACGCAGTATTTT.